Presented here are 13 T cell receptor beta chains from one specimen sequenced in a study of cytomegalovirus exposure and HLA in healthy donors. Researchers ran the PCR with 60 Vbeta and 13 Jbeta primers. The method was immunoSEQ multiplex PCR; TCRdb's version includes in-frame clones alone and lacks a portion of them. This repertoire shows around 130,000 clones, roughly four fifths found once; its top ten account for 1.5% to 2%. Material: PBMCs. The receptor set was obtained from a man between 40 and 49 years old in good health and CMV-seronegative.

Here the CDR3 reads CASSQARTGYPYEQYF. As DNA, the CDR3 is TGCGCCAGCAGCCAAGCTCGTACAGGCTACCCCTACGAGCAGTACTTC. The chain employs TRBV4-3 and TRBJ2-7, with D tentatively TRBD1 (5 bases). The V end was cut by 1 base, the J end by 2 bases, with 15 bases between. The CDR3 contains 16 residues. The germline CDR1 and CDR2 sequences are LGHNA and YSLEER.

The chain joins TRBV7-9 to TRBJ2-5, with 11 positions matching TRBD2. CDR1 is SEHNR, CDR2 FQNEAQ, per germline (reference sequence). CDR3 size: 17 residues. Trimming took 4 bases from V and 1 from J; bases not matched to a gene: 8. CDR3 DNA sequence: TGTGCCAGCAGCTCCCGGGTAGCGGGGGGGCTCCAAGAGACCCAGTACTTC. This codes for CASSSRVAGGLQETQYF.

CDR3 sequence reads: CASSLALNSPLHF. CDR3 nucleotides: TGTGCCAGCAGCTTAGCCCTGAATTCACCCCTCCACTTT. The V call is TRBV7-2, the J call TRBJ1-6; D uncertain. V lost 0 bases, J lost 7 bases, and 4 bases lay in between. Germline V CDR1 and CDR2: SGHTA, FQGNSA. The CDR3 is 13 residues long.

The chain combines TRBV27 with TRBJ2-5; D is perhaps TRBD1 (6 bases). Germline CDR1 reads MNHEY; CDR2 reads SMNVEV (reference sequence). V lost 6 bases to trimming and J lost 5 bases, with 16 bases between them. The length of the CDR3 is 14 residues. The CDR3 sequence is CASRADRLPETQYF. The CDR3 coding sequence is TGTGCCAGCAGGGCCGACAGGCTCCCGGAGACCCAGTACTTC.

This clone was detected only once. CDR3 residues: CASSLDQGGGREQYF. CDR3 coding DNA: TGCGCCAGCAGCTTGGATCAAGGCGGGGGGCGCGAGCAGTACTTC. The chain employs TRBV5-1 and TRBJ2-7; 8 bases match TRBD2. V lost 0 bases to trimming and J lost 6 bases; unmatched junction nucleotides: 8. This CDR3 has 15 amino acids. Germline V gives CDR1 SGHRS, CDR2 YFSETQ.

This chain links TRBV27 with TRBJ1-1; D is unresolved. Germline assignment: CDR1 MNHEY and CDR2 SMNVEV (reference sequence). With 6 bases removed from V and 5 bases from J, the gap between germline ends came to 10 bases. The length of the CDR3 is 12 residues. The DNA of the CDR3 is TGTGCCAGCAGCCGGGGTCGGACTGAAGCTTTCTTT. The encoded protein is CASSRGRTEAFF.

The rearrangement links TRBV28 to TRBJ1-2, with TRBD1 as a possible D gene (5 bases). Trimming took off 1 base at V and 4 bases at J, with 13 bases between the two ends. Looked up from germline, CDR1 is MDHEN and CDR2 is SYDVKM. CDR3 length: 15 residues. CDR3 bases: TGTGCCAGCAGTTTATTCCAGGGAAGGGGCTATGGCTACACCTTC. It specifies CASSLFQGRGYGYTF.

CDR3 residues: CASSTTKQRDSRGEQYF. The CDR3 DNA follows: TGTGCCAGTAGTACCACGAAGCAGCGGGACTCCCGGGGTGAGCAGTACTTC. This chain connects TRBV19 to TRBJ2-7; 7 nucleotides line up with TRBD2. Germline V gene data show CDR1 as LNHDA and CDR2 as SQIVND (reference sequence). The CDR3 covers 17 residues. V gave up 4 bases and J gave up 7 bases; unmatched junction bases: 19.

This clone was seen only a few times. The V and J genes are TRBV2 and TRBJ2-1; TRBD2 is a possible D gene (5 bases). This CDR3 spans 15 amino acids. V lost 6 bases to trimming and J lost 8 bases, with 20 bases between them. Germline-derived CDR1 and CDR2 are SNHLY and FYNNEI. The CDR3 region is CASRIPGSPGYEQFF. The CDR3 DNA reads TGTGCCAGCAGGATACCGGGGTCCCCCGGGTATGAGCAGTTCTTC.

The chain uses TRBV30 and TRBJ2-1, with 8 positions matching TRBD2. V lost 0 bases, J lost 2 bases, and 6 bases stayed unmatched. Germline V gives CDR1 GTSNPN, CDR2 SVGIG (reference sequence). This CDR3 spans 16 amino acids. CDR3: CAWSVLGGVTYNEQFF. DNA for the CDR3: TGTGCCTGGAGTGTACTCGGGGGGGTCACCTACAATGAGCAGTTCTTC.

The chain links TRBV7-9 to TRBJ1-2, with unresolved D. The V gene's germline CDR1 is SEHNR and CDR2 FQNEAQ (reference sequence). The V end lost 3 bases, the J end lost 3 bases, and 8 bases lay between the germline ends. The CDR3 loop spans 13 amino acids. The CDR3 reads CASSLTRDYGYTF. The CDR3 region has the DNA TGTGCCAGCAGCTTGACGAGGGACTATGGCTACACCTTC.

The V gene is TRBV10-3, the J gene TRBJ1-1, with 10 bases lining up with TRBD1. Germline CDR1 and CDR2: ENHRY and SYGVKD. This CDR3 contains 15 residues. The ends lost 6 bases at V and 3 bases at J; junction bases unmatched: 7. As DNA, the CDR3 is TGTGCCATCAGCTCCGGGACAGGGGCAGACACTGAAGCTTTCTTT. Protein product: CAISSGTGADTEAFF.

CDR3 in DNA: TGCAGTGCCGGACAGGGCGGGGGCTACACCTTC. Translated: CSAGQGGGYTF. This chain links TRBV20-1 with TRBJ1-2, with 8 positions matching TRBD1. Germline V gene sequence: CDR1 DFQATT, CDR2 SNEGSKA (reference sequence). The V gene end was trimmed by 6 bases and the J gene end by 8 bases; junction bases not matched to a gene: 5. This CDR3 spans 11 amino acids.